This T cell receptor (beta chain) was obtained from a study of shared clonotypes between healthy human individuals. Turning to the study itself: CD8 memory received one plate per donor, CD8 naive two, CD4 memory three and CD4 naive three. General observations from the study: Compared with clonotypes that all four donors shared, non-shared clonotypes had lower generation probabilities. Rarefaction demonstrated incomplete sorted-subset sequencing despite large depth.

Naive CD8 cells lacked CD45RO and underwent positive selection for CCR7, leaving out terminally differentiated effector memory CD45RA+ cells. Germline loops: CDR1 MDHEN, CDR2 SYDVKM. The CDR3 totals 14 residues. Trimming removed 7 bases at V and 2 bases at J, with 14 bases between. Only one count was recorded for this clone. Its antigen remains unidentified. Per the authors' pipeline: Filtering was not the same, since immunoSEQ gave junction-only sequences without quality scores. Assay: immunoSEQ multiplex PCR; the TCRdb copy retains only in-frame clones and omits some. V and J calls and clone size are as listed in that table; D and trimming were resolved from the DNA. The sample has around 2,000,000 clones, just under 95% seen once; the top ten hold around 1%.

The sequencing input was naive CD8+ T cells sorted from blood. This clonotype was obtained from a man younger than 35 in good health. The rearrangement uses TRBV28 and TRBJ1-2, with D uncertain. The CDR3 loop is CASTPGVTNYGYTF. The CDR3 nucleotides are TGTGCCAGCACCCCGGGCGTTACGAACTATGGCTACACCTTC.